This T cell receptor (beta chain) was identified during a study of blood T cells in healthy people across ages. The authors ran a second PCR of about 7 to 12 cycles using a sample-barcoded 5' primer and a J-beta primer mix. A 12-random-nucleotide template-switch adaptor tagged each cDNA molecule. Each sample yielded at least 3 million CDR3-containing paired-end reads. In TCRdb, the 5' RACE reads were re-called with MiXCR into one record per CDR3 protein. The repertoire holds about 700,000 distinct CDR3 sequences, with about 34% as singletons. Each sample used at least 7 million PBMCs. A word on this clonotype: Its antigen is currently unknown. A much larger clone is a single base away; this may be a read error.

Findings and limits, study-wide: Investigators treated diversity estimates from one million T cells as underestimates.

This CDR3 has 15 amino acids. Trimming removed 7 bases at V and 7 bases at J, with 23 bases between. From germline, CDR1 is MNHNS and CDR2 SASEGT. The sequenced sample consisted of blood. The gene calls are TRBV6-1 and TRBJ2-7; D perhaps matches TRBD2 (6 bases). The clonotype was recovered from an elderly woman in good health. The CDR3 nucleotides are TGTGCCAGCACTCGAACAGGAGGGGCCTACAATGAGCAGTACTTC. This translates into CASTRTGGAYNEQYF.